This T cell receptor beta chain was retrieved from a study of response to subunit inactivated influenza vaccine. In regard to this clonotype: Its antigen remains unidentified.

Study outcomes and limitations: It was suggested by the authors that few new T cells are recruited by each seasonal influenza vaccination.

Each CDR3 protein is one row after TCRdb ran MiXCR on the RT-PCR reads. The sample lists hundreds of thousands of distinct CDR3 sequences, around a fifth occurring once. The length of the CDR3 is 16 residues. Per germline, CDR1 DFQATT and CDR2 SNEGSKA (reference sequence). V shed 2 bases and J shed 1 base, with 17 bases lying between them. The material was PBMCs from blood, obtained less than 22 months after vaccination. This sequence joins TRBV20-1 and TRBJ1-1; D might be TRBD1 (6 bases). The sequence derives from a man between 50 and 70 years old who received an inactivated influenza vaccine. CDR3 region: CSARTPRGGGNTEAFF. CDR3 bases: TGCAGTGCTAGAACCCCCCGGGGAGGGGGGAACACTGAAGCTTTCTTT.